This T cell receptor beta chain was captured in a study of blood T cell repertoires in COVID-19. Here immunoSEQ multiplex PCR was the method, and the copy in TCRdb shows in-frame clones only, minus some. The data contain roughly 480,000 clones, roughly nine tenths of them singletons. This CDR3 has 15 amino acids. The germline V and J ends were trimmed by 5 bases and 0 bases, with 14 bases remaining between them. Germline V CDR1 and CDR2: SGHVS, FQNEAQ. This TCR derives from a man younger than 30 with COVID-19, enrolled during active disease. The chain combines TRBV7-8 with TRBJ2-7; TRBD1 is a possible D gene (6 bases). The specimen sequenced was peripheral blood. CDR3 amino acids: CASSARTASSYEQYF. CDR3 nucleotide sequence: TGTGCCAGCAGCGCCAGGACAGCCAGCTCCTACGAGCAGTACTTC.